The 10 T cell receptor beta chains in this list originate from one sample, sequenced in a study of cytomegalovirus exposure and HLA in healthy donors. TCRdb's table, derived via immunoSEQ multiplex PCR, lists solely in-frame clones and lacks some. The sample lists a few hundred thousand clones; approximately 83% were seen once. Input material: PBMCs. These receptors came from a woman between 25 and 40 years old in good health and CMV-seropositive.

CDR3 bases: TGTGCCAGCAGCTTGGAAACCAATCAGCCCCAGCATTTT. Its protein product is CASSLETNQPQHF. The rearrangement joins TRBV5-4 to TRBJ1-5; no definite D call. Per the germline V gene, CDR1 is SGHNT and CDR2 is YYREEE (reference sequence). The CDR3 is 13 residues long. The ends were cut back, 0 bases at V and 3 bases at J, with 4 bases in the middle.

In its sample, this clone was seen a few times. The rearrangement joins TRBV7-8 to TRBJ1-5; 7 bases agree with TRBD1. The V gene end was trimmed by 5 bases and the J gene end by 2 bases; junction bases not matched to a gene: 9. Germline CDR1 SGHVS, CDR2 FQNEAQ. The CDR3 is made up of 16 amino acids. In DNA, the CDR3 is TGTGCCAGCAGCCCCGACAGGGATCTAGGCAATCAGCCCCAGCATTTT. This sequence encodes CASSPDRDLGNQPQHF.

The chain is built from TRBV11-3 and TRBJ2-7; D ambiguous. This CDR3 spans 13 amino acids. V lost 3 bases and J 3 bases, leaving 9 bases between the germline ends. Germline CDR1 reads SGHNT; CDR2 reads YENEEA. The CDR3 region has the DNA TGTGCCAGCAGCTTCTCAGGTAGCTACGAGCAGTACTTC. As protein: CASSFSGSYEQYF.

V is TRBV7-2 and J is TRBJ2-7; the D is unclear. Germline V gene lookup returns CDR1 SGHTA and CDR2 FQGNSA. Trimming left V 1 base short and J 0 bases short, with 10 bases between. CDR3 length equals 15 residues. The CDR3 DNA reads TGTGCCAGCAGCTTAGTAGGTCTCAGCTCCTACGAGCAGTACTTC. Translated, it gives CASSLVGLSSYEQYF.

The chain uses TRBV7-2 and TRBJ2-7; D not certain. The length of the CDR3 is 14 residues. Germline CDR1 SGHTA, CDR2 FQGNSA. Trimming left V 1 base short and J 5 bases short, with 12 bases between. CDR3 bases: TGTGCCAGCAGCTTAGATAGCCCATCCCACGAGCAGTACTTC. Its translation is CASSLDSPSHEQYF.

This sequence joins TRBV7-9 and TRBJ1-1, with 8 nucleotides matching TRBD1. This CDR3 is 14 amino acids long. V was pared by 4 bases and J by 5 bases, with 6 bases of the junction left unmatched. Per the germline V gene, CDR1 is SEHNR and CDR2 is FQNEAQ (reference sequence). The CDR3 nucleotides read TGTGCCAGCAGCTCCGCAGGGGGCGGGACTGAAGCTTTCTTT. Translating gives CASSSAGGGTEAFF.

The chain uses TRBV4-3 and TRBJ2-7, with 10 bases fitting TRBD2. The length of the CDR3 is 16 residues. Germline V gene lookup returns CDR1 LGHNA and CDR2 YSLEER. Trimming removed 0 bases from V and 1 base from J; junction bases left unmatched: 3. CDR3 nucleotide sequence: TGCGCCAGCAGCCAAGACCCTAGCGGGAGTTCCTACGAGCAGTACTTC. This sequence encodes CASSQDPSGSSYEQYF.

The sample holds a few counts of this clone. Written as DNA, the CDR3 is TGTGCCAGCACCCTAGCGGGAGCGTACAATGAGCAGTTCTTC. It encodes CASTLAGAYNEQFF. The chain combines TRBV6-1 with TRBJ2-1, with 10 bases aligning to TRBD2. J gave up 4 bases and V 7 bases, and 4 bases lay outside the gene matches. This CDR3 is built from 14 residues. In germline, CDR1 is MNHNS, CDR2 SASEGT.

This clone has only a few counts. The rearrangement links TRBV7-9 to TRBJ2-7; D possibly corresponds to TRBD2 (5 bases). The CDR3 covers 15 residues. Trimming removed 5 bases from V and 1 base from J, with 15 bases in between. Germline loops: CDR1 SEHNR, CDR2 FQNEAQ (reference sequence). The CDR3 coding sequence is TGTGCCAGCAGCCCTAGCTTTGCGCGGTCCTACGAGCAGTACTTC. It yields the protein CASSPSFARSYEQYF.

A few counts support this clone. This sequence joins TRBV9 and TRBJ2-7, with 9 positions matching TRBD1. Losses at the gene ends were 0 bases for V and 3 bases for J; bases not matched to a gene: 1. The CDR3 is 14 residues long. Germline CDR1 is SGDLS and CDR2 is YYNGEE. In DNA form, the CDR3 reads TGTGCCAGCAGCGTAGGGGGACAGGGCTACGAGCAGTACTTC. Its translation: CASSVGGQGYEQYF. Variable domain in full (rest from reference TRBV9 and TRBJ2-7): DSGVTQTPKHLITATGQRVTLRCSPRSGDLSVYWYQQSLDQGLQFLIQYYNGEERAKGNILERFSAQQFPDLHSELNLSSLELGDSALYFCASSVGGQGYEQYFGPGTRLTVT.